This is a list of T cell receptor beta chains from one sample in a study of T cells after yellow fever vaccination. TCRdb passed the 5' RACE reads through MiXCR, listing each CDR3 protein once. The sample has around 50,000 distinct CDR3 sequences; roughly 7.3% are singletons. The sample in question was CD8+ T cells sorted from PBMCs, obtained less than 16 days after the first yellow fever vaccination. The receptor set was obtained from a man aged 18 to 29 who received the YFV17D yellow fever vaccine. Each CDR3 is given with its conserved first and last residue. A D gene is named only where the DNA matches it firmly. Expanded clones are given a class, and other clones once, few, many or no size at all.

>TRBV4-1|few|TRBJ2-1|.
TGCGCCAGCAGCCAAGAAAGGGTTCGAGGGGGGACTTATGAGCAGTTCTTC
CASSQERVRGGTYEQFF
>TRBV7-9|many|TRBJ1-1|.
TGTGCCAGCAGCTATAACCCGGGAAGGAGGACTGAAGCTTTCTTT
CASSYNPGRRTEAFF
>TRBV12-3/TRBV12-4|many|TRBJ2-3|.
TGTGCCAGCAATTTAGGGTTTGCAGATACGCAGTATTTT
CASNLGFADTQYF
>TRBV7-2|many|TRBJ2-3|.
TGTGCCAGCAGCCCGGGACTGGGCACAGATACGCAGTATTTT
CASSPGLGTDTQYF
>TRBV7-9|many|TRBJ2-1|.
TGTGCCAGCAGGTGGAACGGACCATTTGATGAGCAGTTCTTC
CASRWNGPFDEQFF
>TRBV7-8|many|TRBJ1-5|TRBD1
TGTGCCAGCAGCTTAACTTTTGGACAGGGGGCGAGCAATCAGCCCCAGCATTTT
CASSLTFGQGASNQPQHF
>TRBV7-9|many|TRBJ2-2|.
TGTGCCAGCAGCTCAGGGGCTCAGAACACCGGGGAGCTGTTTTTT
CASSSGAQNTGELFF
>TRBV4-1|many|TRBJ2-3|TRBD2
TGCGCCAGCAGAGTTACCGGGACTAGCTTTGCAGATACGCAGTATTTT
CASRVTGTSFADTQYF
>TRBV5-5|.|TRBJ1-5|.
TGTGCCAGCAGCTTAGTGGGGAGCCGGGGGCAGCCCCAGCATTTT
CASSLVGSRGQPQHF
>TRBV12-3/TRBV12-4|many|TRBJ2-1|.
TGTGCCAGCAGTTTAGGAGTATACAATGAGCAGTTCTTC
CASSLGVYNEQFF
>TRBV5-1|many|TRBJ2-3|TRBD2
TGCGCCAGCAGCCAGCTTGGGGCCGCCAGCGGGGGCACAGATACGCAGTATTTT
CASSQLGAASGGTDTQYF
>TRBV12-3/TRBV12-4|many|TRBJ2-2|.
TGTGCCAGCACGGTATTACAGGCGAACACCGGGGAGCTGTTTTTT
CASTVLQANTGELFF
>TRBV2|many|TRBJ2-5|.
TGTGCCAGCTTTGCGAAAGAGACCCAGTACTTC
CASFAKETQYF
>TRBV7-9|many|TRBJ2-2|TRBD2
TGTGCCAGCAGCTTCAGCGGGGGGCCCGGGGAGCTGTTTTTT
CASSFSGGPGELFF
>TRBV15|many|TRBJ2-1|TRBD2
TGTGCCACCAGCAGAGCCCCCCTAGCGGGGGGCAATGAGCAGTTCTTC
CATSRAPLAGGNEQFF
>TRBV12-3/TRBV12-4|.|TRBJ1-5|.
TGTGCCAGCAGCAAAAAGCCCACCTGGAATCAGCCCCAGCATTTT
CASSKKPTWNQPQHF
>TRBV6-1|many|TRBJ2-2|TRBD2
TGTGCCAGTCGGAGCGGGGGCCTCACCGGGGAGCTGTTTTTT
CASRSGGLTGELFF
>TRBV5-1|.|TRBJ2-7|.
TGCGCCAGCAGCTTGGGACCTTCTGTCCGCCGTCCAGTCGAGCAGTACTTC
CASSLGPSVRRPVEQYF
>TRBV4-3|once|TRBJ1-4|.
TGCGCCAGCAGCCAAGAGGACAAGGCGGTGATCGATGAAAAACTGTTTTTT
CASSQEDKAVIDEKLFF
>TRBV9|many|TRBJ2-1|.
TGTGCCAGCAGCGTAGGTGGGGCCGGCTACAATGAGCAGTTCTTC
CASSVGGAGYNEQFF
>TRBV7-7|many|TRBJ1-6|.
TGTGCTAGCAGCCGAAACTATAATTCACCCCTCCACTTT
CASSRNYNSPLHF
>TRBV4-2|many|TRBJ1-5|.
TGTGCCAGCAGCCAAGATTCCAGGGGCGGCAATCAGCCCCAGCATTTT
CASSQDSRGGNQPQHF
>TRBV3-1|.|TRBJ2-5|.
TGTGCCAGCAGCCTCCCAGGAGAGACCCAGTACTTC
CASSLPGETQYF
>TRBV12-3/TRBV12-4|.|TRBJ1-1|.
TGTGCCAGCAGTTTTTCGAGGATGACTGAAGCTTTCTTT
CASSFSRMTEAFF
>TRBV6-5|many|TRBJ2-3|.
TGTGCCAGCAGTTATGGGGGCGCAGATACGCAGTATTTT
CASSYGGADTQYF
>TRBV10-3|many|TRBJ2-1|TRBD2
TGTGCAATCAATCCGGGACTAGCGGGGGACTACAATGAGCAGTTCTTC
CAINPGLAGDYNEQFF
>TRBV7-2|many|TRBJ2-7|.
TGTGCCAGCAGCCCATCCGCGCAGGGAGGCTACGAGCAGTACTTC
CASSPSAQGGYEQYF
>TRBV7-9|.|TRBJ1-5|.
TGTGCCAGCAGCTTAGTTCCCAGTGGGAGCCAGCCCCAGCATTTT
CASSLVPSGSQPQHF
>TRBV7-2|many|TRBJ1-1|TRBD1
TGTGCCAGCAGCACAGGACAGGGGGCCACTGAAGCTTTCTTT
CASSTGQGATEAFF
>TRBV5-5|.|TRBJ1-6|TRBD1
TGTGCCAGCAGCTTGGGACAGGGGGTTAATTCACCCCTCCACTTT
CASSLGQGVNSPLHF
>TRBV12-3/TRBV12-4|many|TRBJ1-5|TRBD1
TGTGCCAGCAGTTTAGGGTGGACAGGGTTCTATCAGCCCCAGCATTTT
CASSLGWTGFYQPQHF
>TRBV12-3/TRBV12-4|many|TRBJ1-5|.
TGTGCCAGCAGTACCGGGCCCAATCAGCCCCAGCATTTT
CASSTGPNQPQHF
>TRBV20-1|.|TRBJ1-3|.
TGCAGTGCTAGAAGGGCCCATAAGGACTCTGGAAACACCATATATTTT
CSARRAHKDSGNTIYF
>TRBV3-1|many|TRBJ2-2|.
TGTGCCAGCAGCCCCCCGGGGGAGCCCGGGACCGGGGAGCTGTTTTTT
CASSPPGEPGTGELFF
>TRBV7-8|many|TRBJ2-3|.
TGTGCCAGCAGCTTAAGCCGCGAGAGCACAGATACGCAGTATTTT
CASSLSRESTDTQYF
>TRBV25-1|.|TRBJ1-2|TRBD1
TGTGCCAGCAGTACGGGTACAGGGGGCTATGGCTACACCTTC
CASSTGTGGYGYTF
>TRBV7-6|many|TRBJ2-2|TRBD1
TGTGCCAGCAGCCCCGGGACAGACAACACCGGGGAGCTGTTTTTT
CASSPGTDNTGELFF
>TRBV5-6|many|TRBJ2-3|TRBD2
TGTGCCAGCAATCTAAAGCGGGGGGGCACAGATACGCAGTATTTT
CASNLKRGGTDTQYF
>TRBV5-5|many|TRBJ2-5|.
TGTGCCAGCAGTTACCTAATCGAAGAGACCCAGTACTTC
CASSYLIEETQYF
>TRBV7-8|many|TRBJ2-3|TRBD2
TGTGCCAGCAGCCCGACCGGACTAGCGGGGGCATCAGATACGCAGTATTTT
CASSPTGLAGASDTQYF
>TRBV7-9|many|TRBJ2-1|.
TGTGCCAGCAGCCCAACGGGGTACAATGAGCAGTTCTTC
CASSPTGYNEQFF
>TRBV6-1|few|TRBJ2-2|TRBD1
TGTGCCAGCGGCCACAGGGGCGCGAACACCGGGGAGCTGTTTTTT
CASGHRGANTGELFF
>TRBV5-4|few|TRBJ2-1|.
TGTGCCAGCAGCTTCGGGCACAATGAGCAGTTCTTC
CASSFGHNEQFF
>TRBV6-2/TRBV6-3|many|TRBJ2-1|.
TGTGCCAGCAGTCCCGAAAACCGACAGAATGAGCAGTTCTTC
CASSPENRQNEQFF
>TRBV6-5|many|TRBJ2-7|.
TGTGCCAGCAGTTACAGAGGGACACCCTACGAGCAGTACTTC
CASSYRGTPYEQYF
>TRBV5-1|many|TRBJ2-5|.
TGCGCCAGCAGCTTCCTGCCCCAAGAGACCCAGTACTTC
CASSFLPQETQYF